Each of the 23 T cell receptor beta chains below was sequenced from the same sample in a study of blood T cells in healthy people across ages. It was with a sample-barcoded 5' primer and a J-beta primer mix that a second PCR of roughly 6 to 12 cycles was run. TCRdb reprocessed the 5' RACE reads with MiXCR, giving one entry per CDR3 protein. The data hold some 1.8 million distinct CDR3 sequences, with around 42% observed a single time. The sample consisted of blood. All receptors come from a human donor in good health.

A remark on this clonotype: One end of the junction does not line up with germline, which may come from a read error. This chain connects TRBV9 to TRBJ2-5, with D perhaps matching TRBD2 (5 bases). This CDR3 contains 13 residues. Germline V lookup: CDR1 SGDLS, CDR2 YYNGEE. The CDR3 region is CAGSVGGQETQYF. DNA for the CDR3: TGTGCCGGCAGCGTAGGCGGGCAAGAGACCCAGTACTTC.

V and J are TRBV7-8 and TRBJ2-7, with TRBD1 as a possible D gene (6 bases). Germline values: CDR1 SGHVS, CDR2 FQNEAQ. This CDR3 comprises 16 residues. V shed 5 bases and J shed 1 base, with 18 bases lying between them. This chain's CDR3 is CASSLDSYLASYEQYF. CDR3 in DNA: TGTGCCAGCAGCCTGGACAGTTACTTAGCATCCTACGAGCAGTACTTC.

The chain employs TRBV7-9 and TRBJ2-7, with 7 bases fitting TRBD1. V lost 5 bases and J lost 4; bases outside the gene matches: 8. The CDR3 runs to 14 residues. Per germline, CDR1 SEHNR and CDR2 FQNEAQ (reference sequence). The DNA of the CDR3 is TGTGCCAGCAGCAGAACAGGGGAAAGGTACGAGCAGTACTTC. This translates into CASSRTGERYEQYF.

There are a few counts of this clonotype. The chain links TRBV7-3 to TRBJ1-6; TRBD1 agrees at 9 bases. Unmatched junction bases numbered 2, after V lost 4 bases and J lost 7 bases. There are 14 residues in the CDR3. The germline V gene encodes CDR1 SGHTA and CDR2 FQGTGA. CDR3 sequence reads: CASSWDRVNSPLHF. DNA for the CDR3: TGTGCCAGCAGCTGGGACAGGGTGAATTCACCCCTCCACTTT.

Only a few counts were recorded for this clonotype. The gene calls are TRBV5-1 and TRBJ1-2, with TRBD1 identical over 9 bases. Germline CDR1 SGHRS, CDR2 YFSETQ. V gave up 4 bases and J gave up 4 bases; unmatched junction bases: 11. CDR3 length: 16 amino acids. This chain's CDR3 is CASSREGTGNGYGYTF. CDR3 bases: TGCGCCAGCAGCCGCGAAGGGACAGGGAATGGCTATGGCTACACCTTC.

This clonotype showed up many times. The genes are TRBV20-1 and TRBJ1-2, with 9 positions matching TRBD1. The germline V gene has CDR1 DFQATT and CDR2 SNEGSKA (reference sequence). After removal of 4 bases from V and 5 bases from J, the junction contained 5 bases not matched to a gene. CDR3 size: 13 residues. This chain's CDR3 is CSAIRGTGYGYTF. In DNA form, the CDR3 reads TGCAGTGCTATTCGCGGGACAGGGTATGGCTACACCTTC.

The chain couples TRBV13 to TRBJ1-6; D ambiguous. Trimming pared 3 bases from V and 9 bases from J, leaving 9 bases between. Per the germline V gene, CDR1 is PRHDT and CDR2 is FYEKMQ (reference sequence). The CDR3 contains 13 residues. The CDR3 reads CASSFGSSSPLHF. In DNA, the CDR3 is TGTGCCAGCAGCTTTGGGTCTTCTTCACCCCTCCACTTT.

As concerns this clonotype: The junction departs from germline at one end; a sequencing error may be responsible. The gene calls are TRBV18 and TRBJ1-1; unclear D gene. Looked up from germline, CDR1 is KGHSH and CDR2 is LQKENI. This CDR3 region has 16 residues. DNA for the CDR3: TGTGCCAGCTCACCTTATGGGGTTCTGGGGAACACTGAAGTTTTCTTT. Protein sequence: CASSPYGVLGNTEVFF.

This clonotype has only a few counts. The chain couples TRBV6-5 to TRBJ2-3, with 13 bases identical to TRBD2. The CDR3 extends over 16 amino acids. The germline CDR1 and CDR2 sequences are MNHEY and SVGAGI. V gave up 7 bases and J gave up 2 bases; unmatched junction bases: 6. The CDR3 loop is CASTLTSGGLTDTQYF. The CDR3 nucleotides read TGTGCCAGCACCCTGACTAGCGGGGGGCTCACAGATACGCAGTATTTT.

The chain joins TRBV5-1 to TRBJ2-3; 12 bases fit TRBD2. Germline CDR1 and CDR2: SGHRS and YFSETQ. V was clipped by 2 bases and J by 7 bases; unmatched bases: 11. The CDR3 consists of 17 residues. The CDR3 DNA reads as TGCGCCAGCAGCTTATCGCCTAGCGGGGGGGCCGGATATACGCAGTATTTT. Encoded protein: CASSLSPSGGAGYTQYF.

CDR3 sequence: CASGPGLAGANTGELFF. DNA of the CDR3: TGTGCCAGCGGTCCGGGTTTAGCGGGTGCGAACACCGGGGAGCTGTTTTTT. The chain carries TRBV12-3 or TRBV12-4 and TRBJ2-2, with 7 bases that match TRBD2. The junction had 12 bases not matched to a gene; V was cut back by 8 bases and J by 0 bases. The CDR3 is 17 residues long.

This chain links TRBV12-3 or TRBV12-4 with TRBJ1-5, with no clear D. Trimming left V 6 bases short and J 2 bases short, with 14 bases between. This CDR3 has 15 amino acids. The CDR3 bases are TGTGCCAGCAGCCTTAATTCTTTGGGCAATCAGCCCCAGCATTTT. It encodes CASSLNSLGNQPQHF.

The chain couples TRBV3-1 to TRBJ1-6; 8 bases align to TRBD1. This CDR3 is built from 14 residues. Germline V gives CDR1 LGHDT, CDR2 YNNKEL (reference sequence). V shed 1 base and J 11 bases; nucleotides not matched to a gene: 4. The CDR3, as DNA: TGTGCCAGCAGCCAAGTGGGGACAGGACCACCCCTCCACTTT. Translation gives CASSQVGTGPPLHF. Based on the CDR3 plus reference TRBV3-1 and TRBJ1-6, the full variable domain is DTAVSQTPKYLVTQMGNDKSIKCEQNLGHDTMYWYKQDSKKFLKIMFSYNNKELIINETVPNRFSPKSPDKAHLNLHINSLELGDSAVYFCASSQVGTGPPLHFGNGTRLTVT.

The J gene is TRBJ1-2, the V gene TRBV4-3; TRBD1 might be the D (6 bases). CDR3 length: 18 amino acids. CDR1 is LGHNA and CDR2 is YSLEER in the germline V gene. Between the trimmed V and J ends, which lost 4 bases and 0 bases, there was a span of 21 bases. CDR3 sequence: CASSLGVAGEESNYGYTF. CDR3 bases: TGCGCCAGCAGCCTAGGGGTCGCAGGGGAGGAATCTAACTATGGCTACACCTTC.

This chain links TRBV6-6 with TRBJ2-5, with TRBD1 matching over 7 bases. CDR1 and CDR2 from the germline V gene are MNHNY and SVGAGI (reference sequence). J was trimmed by 2 bases and V by 2 bases; bases with no gene match: 8. The CDR3 consists of 16 residues. The CDR3 coding sequence is TGTGCCAGCAGTTACACTCCTCAGGACAGGCAAGAGACCCAGTACTTC. This translates into CASSYTPQDRQETQYF.

This clonotype was counted only a few times. Sequence at one end of the junction differs from germline and may be a read error. The chain is built from TRBV24-1 and TRBJ2-3; 12 positions agree with TRBD2. Germline V CDR1 and CDR2: KGHDR, SFDVKD. The CDR3 covers 18 residues. CDR3 coding DNA: TGTGCCACCAGTGTAAGGACTAGCGGGGCCTCTAGCACGGATACGCAGTATTTT. This encodes CATSVRTSGASSTDTQYF.

Remarks on this clonotype: With a much larger clone just one base away, this may be a read error. This sequence joins TRBV5-1 and TRBJ2-7, with TRBD2 as a possible D gene (6 bases). The CDR3 has 13 residues. The ends were cut back, 1 base at V and 4 bases at J, with 9 bases in the middle. CDR1 SGHRS and CDR2 YFSETQ come from the germline V gene. In DNA, the CDR3 is TGCGCCAGCAGCTTGATGGAGGGTTACGAGCAGTACTTC. Amino acid sequence: CASSLMEGYEQYF.

J is TRBJ2-4 and V is TRBV20-1; unclear D gene. The V gene's germline CDR1 is DFQATT and CDR2 SNEGSKA (reference sequence). CDR3 length: 15 amino acids. Trimming pared 1 base from V and 0 bases from J, leaving 10 bases between. CDR3 sequence reads: CSARVGLLAKNIQYF. CDR3 in DNA: TGCAGTGCTAGAGTAGGGTTATTAGCCAAAAACATTCAGTACTTC.

The gene calls are TRBV11-3 and TRBJ2-7; 8 bases fit TRBD1. CDR1 is SGHNT, CDR2 YENEEA, per germline. V lost 8 bases, J lost 0 bases, and 9 bases stayed unmatched. The CDR3 extends over 15 amino acids. The DNA of the CDR3 is TGTGCCAGCGGCCCGGGACAGGACCTCTCCTACGAGCAGTACTTC. This gives the protein CASGPGQDLSYEQYF.

The V and J genes are TRBV6-2 or TRBV6-3 and TRBJ2-5; 7 bases are shared with TRBD1. Germline loops: CDR1 MNHEY, CDR2 SVGEGT. V lost 6 bases to trimming and J lost 4 bases; unmatched junction nucleotides: 8. This CDR3 region has 14 residues. CDR3 coding DNA: TGTGCCAGCAGGGAGAGGGGGCAAGGAGAGACCCAGTACTTC. As protein: CASRERGQGETQYF.

The chain links TRBV7-2 to TRBJ1-5; a possible D gene is TRBD1 (6 bases). The CDR3 sequence is 15 residues long. Looked up from germline, CDR1 is SGHTA and CDR2 is FQGNSA. V lost 7 bases to trimming and J lost 4 bases, with 17 bases between them. The CDR3 region is CASTLGWGQNQPQHF. In DNA, the CDR3 is TGTGCCAGCACCCTGGGCTGGGGACAAAATCAGCCCCAGCATTTT. Filled out from reference TRBV7-2 and TRBJ1-5, the complete variable domain reads GAGVSQSPSNKVTEKGKDVELRCDPISGHTALYWYRQSLGQGLEFLIYFQGNSAPDKSGLPSDRFSAERTGGSVSTLTIQRTQQEDSAVYLCASTLGWGQNQPQHFGDGTRLSIL.

This clonotype was picked up a small number of times. V usage is TRBV12-3 or TRBV12-4 and J usage is TRBJ1-2, with 11 bases matching TRBD1. J gave up 7 bases and V 6 bases, and 7 bases lay outside the gene matches. The CDR3 loop spans 14 amino acids. For the CDR3, the DNA is TGTGCCAGCAGCCGGACGGACAGGGGGCTTGGCTACACCTTC. The encoded protein is CASSRTDRGLGYTF.

This clonotype was observed a few times. V usage is TRBV29-1 and J usage is TRBJ1-6, with D possibly being TRBD1 (6 bases). Germline V CDR1 and CDR2: SQVTM, ANQGSEA. The V and J ends lost 7 bases and 9 bases respectively, with 16 bases between them. The CDR3 runs to 13 residues. In DNA form, the CDR3 reads TGCAGCGCTCGGGAAACAGGGCTTTCACCCCTCCACTTT. Translation: CSARETGLSPLHF.